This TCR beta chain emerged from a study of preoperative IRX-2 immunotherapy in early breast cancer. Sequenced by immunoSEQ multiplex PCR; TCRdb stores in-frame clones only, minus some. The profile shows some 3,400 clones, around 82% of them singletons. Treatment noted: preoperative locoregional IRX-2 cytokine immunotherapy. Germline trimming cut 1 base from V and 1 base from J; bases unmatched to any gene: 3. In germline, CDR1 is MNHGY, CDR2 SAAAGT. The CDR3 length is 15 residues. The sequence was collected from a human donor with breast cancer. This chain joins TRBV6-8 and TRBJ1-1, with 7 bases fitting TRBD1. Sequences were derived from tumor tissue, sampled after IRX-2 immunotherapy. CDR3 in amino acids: CASSYFWTGNTEAFF. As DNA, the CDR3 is TGTGCCAGCAGTTACTTTTGGACAGGGAACACTGAAGCTTTCTTT.